The entry below describes one T cell receptor beta chain. Antigen: not known. The protocol was immunoSEQ multiplex PCR, while the TCRdb copy is restricted to in-frame clones and leaves out a portion. The repertoire holds fewer than 150,000 clones, with approximately 92% as singletons. The V end lost 0 bases, the J end lost 0 bases, and 17 bases lay between the germline ends. The CDR3 is made up of 19 amino acids. CDR1 is LGHNA, CDR2 YSLEER, per germline. The sample belongs to a study of T cell responses to AZD1222 COVID-19 vaccine. Study findings and constraints: Repertoire sampling happened only post peak T cell response.

The receptor's source is an adult who received the AZD1222 COVID-19 vaccine. The material sequenced was peripheral blood, taken 28 days after the second AZD1222 dose. This chain joins TRBV4-3 and TRBJ1-4, with unresolved D. The CDR3 spells CASSQEIVGITATNEKLFF. The CDR3 region has the DNA TGCGCCAGCAGCCAAGAAATCGTGGGGATCACTGCAACTAATGAAAAACTGTTTTTT.